This passage covers 19 T cell receptor beta chains from one sample sequenced in a study of T cells in pancreatic ductal adenocarcinoma. Only in-frame clones appear in the TCRdb table, and some are missing; sequencing was by immunoSEQ multiplex PCR. The sample shows 31,000 or so clones, approximately 92% of them seen only once. Selected pancreatic ductal adenocarcinoma patients had undergone surgery without neoadjuvant therapy. Sequenced material: PBMCs. The receptors stem from a human donor with pancreatic ductal adenocarcinoma.

This clone was recorded a few times. The chain couples TRBV19 to TRBJ2-1; unclear D gene. The germline V gene encodes CDR1 LNHDA and CDR2 SQIVND (reference sequence). Trimming removed 3 bases at V and 0 bases at J, with 9 bases between. CDR3 length equals 15 residues. The CDR3 sequence is CASSIGPSSYNEQFF. For the CDR3, the DNA is TGTGCCAGTAGTATTGGGCCAAGCTCCTACAATGAGCAGTTCTTC.

V is TRBV5-6 and J is TRBJ1-4; possible D gene TRBD1, 6 bases. Trimming removed 0 bases at V and 4 bases at J, with 7 bases between. CDR1 SGHDT and CDR2 YYEEEE come from the germline V gene. This CDR3 is built from 14 residues. The CDR3 reads CASSLAGVNEKLFF. Here the CDR3 DNA reads TGTGCCAGCAGCTTGGCAGGGGTTAATGAAAAACTGTTTTTT. Based on the CDR3 plus reference TRBV5-6 and TRBJ1-4, the full variable domain is DAGVTQSPTHLIKTRGQQVTLRCSPKSGHDTVSWYQQALGQGPQFIFQYYEEEERQRGNFPDRFSGHQFPNYSSELNVNALLLGDSALYLCASSLAGVNEKLFFGSGTQLSVL.

This chain joins TRBV6-1 and TRBJ2-5; TRBD2 aligns across 7 bases. The CDR3 has 12 residues. The trim removed 6 bases at V and 5 bases at J, leaving 3 bases unmatched. Germline V gene sequence: CDR1 MNHNS, CDR2 SASEGT. The CDR3 region has the DNA TGTGCCAGCAGGGGAGGGTATGAGACCCAGTACTTC. It is translated as CASRGGYETQYF.

This chain connects TRBV6-6 to TRBJ1-1, with D perhaps TRBD1 (6 bases). The CDR3 covers 11 residues. CDR1 MNHNY and CDR2 SVGAGI come from the germline V gene (reference sequence). V shed 2 bases and J shed 8 bases, with 6 bases lying between them. The DNA of the CDR3 is TGTGCCAGCAGTTACCAGGGGGAAGCTTTCTTT. Protein sequence: CASSYQGEAFF.

The rearrangement uses TRBV19 and TRBJ2-5; D perhaps matches TRBD1 (5 bases). Deletions cut 7 bases from V and 5 bases from J, with 14 bases between. The CDR3 is made up of 13 amino acids. Germline lookup yields CDR1 LNHDA and CDR2 SQIVND (reference sequence). In DNA, the CDR3 is TGTGCCAGTACCACAGGACATCCGGAGACCCAGTACTTC. This translates into CASTTGHPETQYF. The full variable domain, in which reference TRBV19 and TRBJ2-5 provide the parts outside the CDR3, is DGGITQSPKYLFRKEGQNVTLSCEQNLNHDAMYWYRQDPGQGLRLIYYSQIVNDFQKGDIAEGYSVSREKKESFPLTVTSAQKNPTAFYLCASTTGHPETQYFGPGTRLLVL.

The rearrangement uses TRBV4-2 and TRBJ2-3, with 11 bases matching TRBD2. Germline assignment: CDR1 LGHNA and CDR2 YNFKEQ. The CDR3 is 18 residues long. After removal of 0 bases from V and 0 bases from J, the junction contained 5 bases not matched to a gene. CDR3 DNA sequence: TGTGCCAGCAGCCAAGATGACACTAGCGGGGGAAGCACAGATACGCAGTATTTT. Its protein is CASSQDDTSGGSTDTQYF.

The rearrangement links TRBV27 to TRBJ2-1; possible D gene TRBD2, 6 bases. V was trimmed by 4 bases and J by 5 bases, leaving 18 bases between them. The germline gives CDR1 MNHEY, CDR2 SMNVEV (reference sequence). This CDR3 comprises 16 residues. The CDR3 sequence is CASSSHLGSGDNEQFF. The CDR3, as DNA: TGTGCCAGCAGTTCCCACTTGGGTTCGGGGGACAATGAGCAGTTCTTC.

The chain carries TRBV5-8 and TRBJ1-5; TRBD1 matches 8 bases. V lost 5 bases to trimming and J lost 1 base; unmatched junction nucleotides: 11. CDR1 is SGHTS, CDR2 YDEGEE, per germline. The CDR3 spans 17 residues. The chain's CDR3 is CASSSGTGSMSNQPQHF. The CDR3 nucleotides are TGTGCCAGCAGTTCCGGGACAGGATCGATGAGCAATCAGCCCCAGCATTTT.

This rearrangement joins TRBV30 to TRBJ1-5; D may be TRBD1 (5 bases). The CDR3 extends over 15 amino acids. Germline V gene lookup returns CDR1 GTSNPN and CDR2 SVGIG (reference sequence). Trimming stripped 3 bases from V and 6 bases from J, with 18 bases between. This CDR3 reads CAWRGQGVGGQPQHF. CDR3 sequence (DNA): TGTGCCTGGAGGGGCCAGGGTGTGGGCGGTCAGCCCCAGCATTTT.

The V call is TRBV14, the J call TRBJ1-3, with D unclear. The V and J ends lost 2 bases and 4 bases respectively, with 3 bases between them. The CDR3 runs 12 residues. CDR1 and CDR2 (germline): SGHDN, FVKESK. CDR3 bases: TGTGCCAGCAGCCAAAGCGGAAACACCATATATTTT. Its protein product is CASSQSGNTIYF.

This clone showed up just a few times. The CDR3 spells CASSLQVSASGTTGELFF. The CDR3 nucleotides are TGTGCCAGCAGCCTCCAAGTTAGTGCTAGCGGGACCACCGGGGAGCTGTTTTTT. This chain links TRBV7-2 with TRBJ2-2; 9 positions match TRBD2. This CDR3 is 18 amino acids long. CDR1 SGHTA and CDR2 FQGNSA come from the germline V gene. Losses at the gene ends were 5 bases for V and 4 bases for J; bases not matched to a gene: 14.

The chain joins TRBV7-6 to TRBJ1-1; 11 bases map to TRBD1. J was trimmed by 11 bases and V by 5 bases; bases with no gene match: 10. This CDR3 contains 14 residues. Germline loops: CDR1 SGHVS, CDR2 FNYEAQ. CDR3 nucleotides: TGTGCCAGCAGCATCCGGGACAGGGGGGGGAGGGCTTTCTTT. Protein product: CASSIRDRGGRAFF.

The V and J genes are TRBV27 and TRBJ2-4; D is perhaps TRBD2 (5 bases). V lost 4 bases to trimming and J lost 5 bases, with 15 bases between them. Germline assignment: CDR1 MNHEY and CDR2 SMNVEV (reference sequence). CDR3 length equals 15 residues. The CDR3: CASSSKASTQNIQYF. The CDR3 nucleotides read TGTGCCAGCAGTTCCAAGGCTAGCACCCAAAACATTCAGTACTTC.

V gene TRBV29-1 combines with J gene TRBJ1-1; 9 nucleotides align to TRBD1. The CDR3 spans 14 residues. Unmatched junction bases numbered 11, after V lost 3 bases and J lost 9 bases. Germline V CDR1 and CDR2: SQVTM, ANQGSEA. CDR3 DNA sequence: TGCAGCGTTGAGGTCGCGGGGACAGGGAGTCAAGCTTTCTTT. Protein: CSVEVAGTGSQAFF.

The V gene is TRBV18, the J gene TRBJ2-1; possible D gene TRBD1, 6 bases. Germline V gives CDR1 KGHSH, CDR2 LQKENI. Trimming shortened V by 3 bases and J by 9 bases, and 12 bases separated the two germline ends. The CDR3 spans 13 residues. The CDR3 DNA follows: TGTGCCAGCTCACCCTCCCTACAGGGTGAGCAGTTCTTC. Protein: CASSPSLQGEQFF.

The chain is built from TRBV27 and TRBJ2-3; D possibly corresponds to TRBD2 (5 bases). Trimming took 3 bases from V and 7 from J, leaving 8 bases between them. The germline V gene encodes CDR1 MNHEY and CDR2 SMNVEV (reference sequence). The CDR3 extends over 12 amino acids. This CDR3 is CASSFNGNTQYF. The DNA for the CDR3 is TGTGCCAGCAGTTTTAACGGGAATACGCAGTATTTT.

This chain joins TRBV5-4 and TRBJ1-1; D gene unclear. The CDR3 loop spans 13 amino acids. V lost 4 bases and J lost 3, with 10 bases in between. CDR1 is SGHNT, CDR2 YYREEE, per germline (reference sequence). CDR3 in DNA: TGTGCCAGCAGCGTGGACGGGCACACTGAAGCTTTCTTT. Protein sequence: CASSVDGHTEAFF.

This clone was seen a single time. V and J are TRBV5-8 and TRBJ1-5; D unresolved. Germline CDR1 and CDR2: SGHTS and YDEGEE. Trimming took 4 bases from V and 1 from J, leaving 12 bases between them. CDR3 size: 15 residues. The CDR3 DNA sequence: TGTGCCAGCAGCCCCGGAGGATTCAGCAATCAGCCCCAGCATTTT. Residues: CASSPGGFSNQPQHF.

This chain links TRBV2 with TRBJ1-2, with 7 bases fitting TRBD1. The CDR3 is made up of 13 amino acids. The ends lost 6 bases at V and 7 bases at J; junction bases unmatched: 8. Germline V gene data show CDR1 as SNHLY and CDR2 as FYNNEI. This chain's CDR3 is CASRLEHRGGYTF. Here the CDR3 DNA reads TGTGCCAGCAGGTTGGAACACAGGGGTGGCTACACCTTC.